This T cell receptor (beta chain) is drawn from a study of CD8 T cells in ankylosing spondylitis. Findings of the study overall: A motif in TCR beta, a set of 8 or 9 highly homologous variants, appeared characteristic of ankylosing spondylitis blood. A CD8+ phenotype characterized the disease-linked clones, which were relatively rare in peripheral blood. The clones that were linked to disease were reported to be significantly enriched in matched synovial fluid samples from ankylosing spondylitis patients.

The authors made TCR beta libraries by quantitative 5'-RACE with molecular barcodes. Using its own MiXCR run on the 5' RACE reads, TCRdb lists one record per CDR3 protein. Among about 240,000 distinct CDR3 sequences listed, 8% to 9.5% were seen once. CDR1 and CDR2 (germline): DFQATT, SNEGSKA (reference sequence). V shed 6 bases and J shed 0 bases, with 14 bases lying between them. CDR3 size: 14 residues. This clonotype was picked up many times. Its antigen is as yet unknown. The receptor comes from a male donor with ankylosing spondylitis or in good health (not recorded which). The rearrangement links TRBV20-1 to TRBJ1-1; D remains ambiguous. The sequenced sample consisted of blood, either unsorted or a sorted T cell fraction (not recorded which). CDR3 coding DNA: TGCAGTGCCCAAAACCTAGGCATGAACACTGAAGCTTTCTTT. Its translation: CSAQNLGMNTEAFF.